Presented here are 4 T cell receptor beta chains from one specimen sequenced in a study of CD4+ T cells in melanoma. Sequencing used immunoSEQ multiplex PCR; TCRdb keeps in-frame clones, though not all of them. The data contain about 140,000 clones, over 90% of them singletons. These receptors came from a human donor with melanoma.

CDR3: CASSKTGTASNEKLFF. CDR3 in DNA: TGCGCCAGCAGCAAAACCGGGACGGCCTCAAATGAAAAACTGTTTTTT. V gene TRBV5-1 combines with J gene TRBJ1-4; possible D gene TRBD1, 5 bases. Per the germline V gene, CDR1 is SGHRS and CDR2 is YFSETQ. The CDR3 is 16 residues long. V was clipped by 4 bases and J by 5 bases, with 18 bases between them.

The chain has TRBV6-5 and TRBJ1-4; D remains ambiguous. V lost 2 bases and J 5 bases, leaving 6 bases between the germline ends. The germline CDR1 and CDR2 sequences are MNHEY and SVGAGI. The CDR3 has 13 amino acids. For the CDR3, the DNA is TGTGCCAGCAGTTACACAGAGAATGAAAAACTGTTTTTT. Protein sequence: CASSYTENEKLFF.

The CDR3 DNA reads as TGCAGCGTCCTCCCCCACGGGGTGAGGGATGAAAAACTGTTTTTT. Translated, it gives CSVLPHGVRDEKLFF. This chain links TRBV29-1 with TRBJ1-4; D not resolved. With 6 bases removed from V and 6 bases from J, the gap between germline ends came to 20 bases. Per germline, CDR1 SQVTM and CDR2 ANQGSEA. The CDR3 consists of 15 residues.

V gene TRBV30 combines with J gene TRBJ2-5, with a weak D call TRBD2 (6 bases). With the DNA end fitting TRBJ2-7 better, the J assignment may be wrong. Germline-derived CDR1 and CDR2 are GTSNPN and SVGIG (reference sequence). CDR3 size: 13 residues. This chain's CDR3 is CAWSGREAYEQYF. CDR3 bases: TGTGCCTGGAGTGGTAGGGAGGCCTACGAGCAGTACTTC.